This TCR beta chain was identified during a study of T cell changes during pregnancy in multiple sclerosis. The data were produced by immunoSEQ multiplex PCR, yet TCRdb's version contains in-frame clones alone and is incomplete. The sample includes 80,000 or so clones, approximately 95% of them seen just once. This TCR came from a female donor in good health, enrolled as a control in a pregnancy study. The source material was peripheral blood, sampled in the second trimester of pregnancy.

The CDR3 sequence is CASSLVDSWNNEQFF. CDR3 in DNA: TGTGCCAGCAGCTTAGTGGACTCATGGAACAATGAGCAGTTCTTC. The chain uses TRBV7-8 and TRBJ2-1; D might be TRBD2 (5 bases). Germline CDR1 is SGHVS and CDR2 is FQNEAQ. Trimming shortened V by 1 base and J by 5 bases, and 12 bases separated the two germline ends. CDR3 size: 15 residues.